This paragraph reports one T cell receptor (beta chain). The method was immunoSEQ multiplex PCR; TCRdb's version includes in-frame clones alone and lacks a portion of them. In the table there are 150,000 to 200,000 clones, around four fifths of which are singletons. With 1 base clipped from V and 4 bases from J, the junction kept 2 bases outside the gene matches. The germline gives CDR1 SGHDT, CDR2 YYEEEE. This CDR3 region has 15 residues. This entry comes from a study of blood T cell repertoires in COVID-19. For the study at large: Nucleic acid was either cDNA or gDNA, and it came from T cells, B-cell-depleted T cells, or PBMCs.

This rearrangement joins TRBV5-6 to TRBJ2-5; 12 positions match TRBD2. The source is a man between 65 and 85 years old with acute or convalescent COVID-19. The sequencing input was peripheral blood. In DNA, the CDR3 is TGTGCCAGCAGCTTGAGACTAGCGGGAGCAGAGACCCAGTACTTC. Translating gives CASSLRLAGAETQYF.